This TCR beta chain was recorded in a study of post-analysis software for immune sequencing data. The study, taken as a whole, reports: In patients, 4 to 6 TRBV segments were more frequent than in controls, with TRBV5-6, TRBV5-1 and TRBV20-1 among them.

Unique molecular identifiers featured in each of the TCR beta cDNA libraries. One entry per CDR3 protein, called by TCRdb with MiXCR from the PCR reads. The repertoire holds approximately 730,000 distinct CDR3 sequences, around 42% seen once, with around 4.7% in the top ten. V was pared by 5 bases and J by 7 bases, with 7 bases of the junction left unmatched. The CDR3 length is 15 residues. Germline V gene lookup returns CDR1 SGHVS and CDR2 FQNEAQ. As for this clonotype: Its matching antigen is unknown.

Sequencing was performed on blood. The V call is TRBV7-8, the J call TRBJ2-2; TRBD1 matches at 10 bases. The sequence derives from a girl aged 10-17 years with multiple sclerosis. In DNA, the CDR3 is TGTGCCAGCAGCCAGGGACAGGGGAAACTCGGGGAGCTGTTTTTT. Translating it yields CASSQGQGKLGELFF.